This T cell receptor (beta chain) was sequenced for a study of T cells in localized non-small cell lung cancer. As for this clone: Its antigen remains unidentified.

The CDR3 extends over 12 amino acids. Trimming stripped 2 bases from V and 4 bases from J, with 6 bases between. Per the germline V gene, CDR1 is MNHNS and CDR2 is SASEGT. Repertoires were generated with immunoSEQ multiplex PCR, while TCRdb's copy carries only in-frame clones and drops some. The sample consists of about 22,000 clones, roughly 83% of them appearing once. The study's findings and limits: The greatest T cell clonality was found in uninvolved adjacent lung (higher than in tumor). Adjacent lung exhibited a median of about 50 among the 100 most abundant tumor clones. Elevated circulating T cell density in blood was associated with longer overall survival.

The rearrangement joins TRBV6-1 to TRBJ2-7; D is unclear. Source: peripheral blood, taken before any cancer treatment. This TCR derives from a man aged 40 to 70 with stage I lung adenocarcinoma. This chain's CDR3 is CASSEFVYEQYF. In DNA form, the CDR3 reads TGTGCCAGCAGTGAATTCGTTTACGAGCAGTACTTC.